Shown below are 3 T cell receptor beta chains from a single sample sequenced in a study of tumor-infiltrating lymphocytes in primary liver carcinoma. From approximately 490 ng total RNA, TCR beta cDNA was generated with a primer in the constant region. Employing slightly modified ARM-PCR, three nested multiplex PCR rounds were run, and these gave rise to the TCR beta libraries. In the first two PCR rounds, TRBV1-TRBV30 forward primers were paired with a C-beta reverse primer, and each round lasted approximately 10 cycles. MiXCR was run by TCRdb on the multiplex PCR reads, yielding one entry per CDR3 protein. Of about 310,000 distinct CDR3 sequences listed, 50% to 75% are singletons. Germline DNA was extracted alongside blood RNA, which was obtained from unsorted whole blood. The source material was peripheral blood. These receptor sequences come from a woman in her twenties or thirties with primary liver carcinoma and hepatitis B virus infection.

Notes on this clonotype: The missing conserved phenylalanine or tryptophan at the end of this CDR3 makes a read error likely. The chain recombines TRBV28 with TRBJ1-1; D unresolved. Trimming took 9 bases from V and 8 from J, leaving 13 bases between them. The CDR3 extends over 11 amino acids. Germline assignment: CDR1 MDHEN and CDR2 SYDVKM. CDR3 coding DNA: TGTGCCAGTAGACGGACGCGAGAAGCTTTCTCT. This encodes CASRRTREAFS.

Note on this clonotype: An end of the junction does not agree with germline; a read error may underlie this. The chain joins TRBV6-5 to TRBJ1-2; D is ambiguous. Germline CDR1 and CDR2: MNHEY and SVGAGI. This CDR3 has 15 residues. CDR3 sequence: CASSDGVSPKYGYTF. CDR3 DNA: TGTGCCAGCAGTGATGGAGTGTCTCCTAAATATGGCTACACCTTC.

This clonotype was counted at least ten times. The genes are TRBV29-1 and TRBJ2-7, with TRBD2 identical over 10 bases. Germline V gene sequence: CDR1 SQVTM, CDR2 ANQGSEA. Trimming at V came to 5 bases and at J to 9 bases, leaving 10 bases not matched to a gene. The CDR3 has 13 residues. The CDR3 reads CSVNIAGGFRQYF. The CDR3 DNA follows: TGCAGCGTTAACATAGCGGGAGGTTTTCGGCAGTACTTC.